This TCR beta chain derives from a study of CD8 T cells in ankylosing spondylitis. Findings of the study overall: Characteristic of ankylosing spondylitis blood, it appeared, was a TCR beta motif comprising several highly homologous variants.

This clonotype was detected a few times. Its antigen is undetermined. Trimming removed 7 bases at V and 3 bases at J, with 19 bases between. The CDR3 consists of 15 residues. Germline CDR1 reads MDHEN; CDR2 reads SYDVKM. Via MiXCR, TCRdb re-called the 5' RACE reads, giving one row per CDR3 protein. The table has hundreds of thousands of distinct CDR3 sequences, approximately 10% seen once. The clonotype originates from a male donor with ankylosing spondylitis. Sequenced material: blood, either unsorted or a sorted T cell fraction (not recorded which). V gene TRBV28 combines with J gene TRBJ2-7, with D possibly being TRBD2 (5 bases). Here the CDR3 DNA reads TGTGCCAGCACCTACTCGGGGAGACCTCACTACGAGCAGTACTTC. This sequence encodes CASTYSGRPHYEQYF.